This T cell receptor beta chain was captured by sequencing in a study of T cells in Graves' hyperthyroidism and ophthalmopathy (dated by TCRdb to between 2019 and 2020). About the investigation overall: Peripheral blood samples were taken at initial diagnosis, before any treatment was given. To identify TCR V-J signatures that set the groups apart, the researchers used a discovery cohort of 100 or so patients, made up of approximately 43 with Graves' ophthalmopathy and about 60 with stable Graves' hyperthyroidism. Prospective prediction of ophthalmopathy was tested in an independent validation cohort of some 20 hyperthyroidism patients and some 17 patients who later progressed to ophthalmopathy. The 85 to 100 discovery patients were randomly split 7:3 into training and test sets. In several Graves' hyperthyroidism patients, the study also compared T-cell repertoires from thyroid tissue with T-cell repertoires from blood. Following sampling, methimazole starting at 30 mg daily was given to hyperthyroidism patients, and high-dose intravenous methylprednisolone was given to ophthalmopathy patients. TCR Vbeta CDR3 sequencing of approximately 140 peripheral blood samples (approximately 44 ophthalmopathy, about 75 hyperthyroidism and around 17 progressor patients) is reported in the paper.

Beyond this particular receptor, the publication reports: In validation, the model predicted progression to ophthalmopathy with approximately 71% sensitivity and 72% to 85% specificity, a median of 6.5 months before onset. In cross-validation, a model built on a 13 V-J signature told ophthalmopathy apart from stable hyperthyroidism with just under 90% sensitivity and 81% to 82% specificity, and in testing the same model reached 80%/75%. Most expanded thyroid clonotypes (frequency above 0.001) were also found in blood, which suggests that blood repertoires may mirror thyroid immune responses. Sample size was not statistically predetermined, and blinding of investigators to group allocation was not performed.

Ophthalmopathy patients had moderately to severely active disease, Clinical Activity Score of at least 3, NOSPECS grade of at least 4, and duration under 3 months. Patients with uncontrolled infections, other autoimmune diseases, pregnancy or lactation were excluded. Clinical symptoms, serum thyroxine and TRAb, thyroid ultrasound, and orbital computed tomography formed the basis for the diagnoses. PBMCs were isolated from approximately 10 ml of fresh peripheral blood by Ficoll-Paque density gradient centrifugation. Total RNA was extracted using Trizol reagent, and RNA quality was assessed on an Agilent 2100 Bioanalyzer. TCR beta CDR3 regions were amplified from RNA transcripts. For the first round of RT-PCR on the TCR CDR3, the HTBI primer set was used together with the Qiagen OneStep RT-PCR kit. Libraries were constructed in a second round of multiplex PCR, after which size selection and purification were carried out. Paired-end sequencing of the libraries was performed with 100 bp reads on an Illumina HiSeq2000. The authors' analysis ran thus. Raw data were processed with SOAPnuke, discarding reads with adapters, uncalled bases, mean Phred below 15, or no exact constant-primer or identifier match. COPE v1.2.5 was used to merge the high-quality paired reads, and each unique nucleotide sequence was defined as a clonotype. MiTCR v1.1 was used to align the clonotypes against IMGT TRBV, TRBD and TRBJ reference segments. The analysis included only V-J combinations with a frequency above 0.0001, which together covered more than 98% of the repertoires. The TCS score was defined as F50 (clonal expansion) divided by E x V (chaos), with BLOSUM62-based TCRdist calculated between CDR3 peptides within each V-J. Welch's t-statistics and random forest reduced approximately 520 V-J features to 13, which were used in a naive Bayes classifier (R e1071). The public sequencing data were trimmed at Q25 with fastp and processed into clonotypes with MiXCR by TCRdb, which kept only in-frame beta chains. Here each entry gathers all rows of one CDR3 protein and keeps the most common genes and DNA. The V and J calls were not made by the authors but by TCRdb's processing. Here the sample has around 500,000 distinct CDR3 sequences; around 16% occur a single time. In total, the top ten clones hold approximately 30% of the sample.

Taken from the germline V gene (reference sequence), the CDR1 and CDR2 loops are DFQATT and SNEGSKA. The cysteine opens and the phenylalanine closes a CDR3 of 12 amino acids. Only CDR3 DNA remains: 36 bases, in frame from the first base. V loses 3 bases of germline sequence and J loses 6 bases, and the interval between the two ends is 8 bases. As to this clonotype: The specificity of this receptor is unknown. The sample holds no much larger clone one base away, and base qualities are not on file.

The receptor was derived from a young woman with Graves' ophthalmopathy. Sequencing was carried out using blood. The chain is encoded by TRBV20-1 joined to TRBJ2-2; no confident D gene assignment can be made. The nucleotide sequence reads TGCAGTGCTAGGCCGGGCCCCGGGGAGCTGTTTTTT. The resulting protein is CSARPGPGELFF.